Below are 31 T cell receptor beta chains sequenced from a single sample in a study of T cell clonality in common variable immunodeficiency. The study's findings and limits: Reportedly, TCR beta sequences from common variable immunodeficiency showed fewer deletions and N-nucleotide insertions.

Repertoires were generated with immunoSEQ multiplex PCR, while TCRdb's copy carries only in-frame clones and drops some. Singletons are absent from the sample, which has over 20,000 clones. No antigens are known for them. The sequencing input was peripheral blood mononuclear cells. The source is a human donor with common variable immunodeficiency.

This clone appeared a few times. The read terminates 3 residues ahead of where the CDR3 ends, so the germline J gene completes it. This sequence joins TRBV18 and TRBJ2-2; the D gene is possibly TRBD2 (6 bases). Trimming shortened V by 7 bases and J by 2 bases, and 14 bases separated the two germline ends. In germline, CDR1 is KGHSH, CDR2 LQKENI. This CDR3 contains 15 residues. The DNA read from the CDR3 is TGTGCCAGCTATCCCGGGGGTGCTAACACCGGGGAG. Protein sequence: CASYPGGANTGE. The CDR3 as a whole reads CASYPGGANTGELFF.

With respect to this clone: The CDR3 extends 3 residues past the end of the read, so its final part is completed from the germline J gene. This chain joins TRBV18 and TRBJ1-6; 7 bases align to TRBD1. Germline V gene lookup returns CDR1 KGHSH and CDR2 LQKENI. The V gene end was trimmed by 6 bases and the J gene end by 7 bases; junction bases not matched to a gene: 6. CDR3 length: 14 amino acids. The CDR3 reads CASSLQGGNSPLHF. CDR3 DNA, as far as it was read: TGTGCCAGCTCGCTTCAGGGGGGAAATTCACCC.

As for this clone: The CDR3 goes on 3 residues after the read ends, and that part is filled in from the germline J gene. V and J are TRBV18 and TRBJ1-3; D gene ambiguous. Trimming stripped 4 bases from V and 6 bases from J, with 16 bases between. This CDR3 has 15 residues. Germline V CDR1 and CDR2: KGHSH, LQKENI. CDR3 region: CASSRIASELNTIYF. The DNA read from the CDR3 is TGTGCCAGCTCACGAATCGCTAGCGAGTTAAACACC.

Many counts were recorded for this clone. The CDR3 end falls 3 residues outside the read, so it is completed with the germline J gene. The rearrangement uses TRBV14 and TRBJ2-7; TRBD2 agrees at 8 bases. V shed 3 bases and J 0 bases; nucleotides not matched to a gene: 7. The V gene's germline CDR1 is SGHDN and CDR2 FVKESK. The CDR3 consists of 16 residues. CDR3 sequence: CASSQLGLGVSYEQYF. Incomplete CDR3 DNA: TGTGCCAGCAGCCAGCTGGGACTAGGGGTCTCCTACGAG.

This clone was counted ten times or more. Coverage ceases 3 residues before the CDR3 finishes, and the germline J gene fills in the end. The rearrangement uses TRBV5-4 and TRBJ2-3; 7 bases match TRBD2. The junction had 6 bases not matched to a gene; V was cut back by 0 bases and J by 2 bases. Germline CDR1 is SGHNT and CDR2 is YYREEE (reference sequence). This CDR3 has 16 residues. CDR3 sequence reads: CASSLGASGPTDTQYF. The sequenced CDR3 bases are TGTGCCAGCAGCTTGGGGGCTAGCGGACCCACAGATACG.

This clone was seen more than once but under ten times. The sequence runs out 3 residues before the end of the CDR3; the remainder is reconstructed from the germline J gene. The rearrangement uses TRBV2 and TRBJ2-5, with 12 bases identical to TRBD2. CDR3 size: 15 residues. Per the germline V gene, CDR1 is SNHLY and CDR2 is FYNNEI. Trimming cost V 4 bases and J 5 bases; bases outside gene matches: 5. The CDR3 spells CASSVSSGRAETQYF. CDR3 DNA, as far as it was read: TGTGCCAGCAGTGTCTCTAGCGGGAGGGCGGAGACC.

The CDR3 protein is CASSLQRTGEQYF. The DNA read from the CDR3 is TGTGCCAGCAGCCTACAGAGGACAGGCGAG. The chain recombines TRBV7-9 with TRBJ2-7; 7 nucleotides align to TRBD1. The observed sequence ends 3 residues before the CDR3 terminus, with the missing tail filled in from the germline J gene. In germline, CDR1 is SEHNR, CDR2 FQNEAQ (reference sequence). J lost 6 bases, V lost 5 bases, and 7 bases had no gene match. The CDR3 runs 13 residues.

This clone was seen only a few times. From the germline J gene comes the end of the CDR3, since the read stops 3 residues before it. This chain joins TRBV18 and TRBJ2-7; 7 bases map to TRBD2. Trimming took 3 bases from V and 2 from J; bases not matched to a gene: 10. This CDR3 is built from 16 residues. Germline V gene data show CDR1 as KGHSH and CDR2 as LQKENI. The part of the CDR3 DNA that was read is TGTGCCAGCTCACCCCTATTAGCGGGTCCTACCTACGAG. Encoded protein: CASSPLLAGPTYE. The whole CDR3 is CASSPLLAGPTYEQYF.

The sample holds a few counts of this clone. Coverage ceases 3 residues before the CDR3 finishes, and the germline J gene fills in the end. This sequence joins TRBV7-2 and TRBJ2-6; D unclear. Germline V gene lookup returns CDR1 SGHTA and CDR2 FQGNSA. The CDR3 contains 15 residues. Trimming cost V 1 base and J 2 bases, with 6 bases left between them. CDR3 amino acids: CASSLVVAGANVLTF. The CDR3 bases that were read are TGTGCCAGCAGCTTAGTAGTAGCTGGGGCCAACGTC.

This clone is medium-sized by share. From the germline J gene comes the end of the CDR3, since the read stops 3 residues before it. This chain uses TRBV7-3 with TRBJ1-1; D unclear. Per the germline V gene, CDR1 is SGHTA and CDR2 is FQGTGA. V shed 4 bases and J shed 7 bases, with 13 bases lying between them. This CDR3 region has 13 residues. The part of the CDR3 DNA that was read is TGTGCCAGCAGCTCTGGTTTCGGGGATGAA. Protein: CASSSGFGDE. Given in full, the CDR3 is CASSSGFGDEAFF.

Comments on this clone: The read gets to within 3 residues of the CDR3 end, and the germline J gene fills in the rest. The V call is TRBV10-1, the J call TRBJ2-7; unclear D gene. V lost 6 bases and J 3 bases, leaving 6 bases between the germline ends. CDR3 length: 11 amino acids. Germline CDR1 reads WNHNN; CDR2 reads SYGVQD (reference sequence). CDR3 bases read: TGCGCCAGCAGAGCCGTCTACGAG. Amino acids: CASRAVYE. In full, the CDR3 reads CASRAVYEQYF.

This clone was detected ten times or more. The CDR3 end lies 3 residues beyond the end of the read and is filled in from the germline J gene. This chain connects TRBV19 to TRBJ1-5; 12 bases agree with TRBD1. The V and J ends lost 8 bases and 7 bases, in that order; junction bases with no gene match: 6. Per the germline V gene, CDR1 is LNHDA and CDR2 is SQIVND (reference sequence). The CDR3 is 14 amino acids. CDR3 DNA (partial): TGTGCCAGTGCGGGACAGGGGGCACGACAGCCC. Residues: CASAGQGARQP. In full, the CDR3 is CASAGQGARQPQHF.

This clone was detected only a few times. The read finishes 3 residues shy of the CDR3 end, and the germline J gene is used to complete it. This sequence joins TRBV7-8 and TRBJ2-7; D call uncertain. This CDR3 is built from 11 residues. The V end was cut by 5 bases, the J end by 3 bases, with 5 bases between. From germline, CDR1 is SGHVS and CDR2 FQNEAQ. The part of the CDR3 DNA that was read is TGTGCCAGCAGCCCTCTCTACGAG. Translation: CASSPLYE. The CDR3 reads in full as CASSPLYEQYF.

The table lists this clone with a few counts. Read sequence stops 3 residues before the CDR3 end, and the germline J gene provides the missing end. V gene TRBV7-9 combines with J gene TRBJ2-2; D call uncertain. CDR1 and CDR2 (germline): SEHNR, FQNEAQ (reference sequence). This CDR3 has 12 residues. The sequenced CDR3 bases are TGTGCCAGCAGCTCACAAACGATTGAG. It encodes CASSSQTIE. The entire CDR3 protein is CASSSQTIELFF.

To note about this clone: The read finishes 3 residues shy of the CDR3 end, and the germline J gene is used to complete it. The chain is built from TRBV18 and TRBJ1-5; no definite D call. The ends were cut back, 6 bases at V and 2 bases at J, with 11 bases in the middle. Per germline, CDR1 KGHSH and CDR2 LQKENI. The CDR3 loop spans 14 amino acids. The CDR3 bases that were read are TGTGCCAGCTCGTCCCAGGTTGGCAATCAGCCC. Its translation is CASSSQVGNQP. The CDR3 as a whole reads CASSSQVGNQPQHF.

This clone was observed a few times. The read terminates 3 residues ahead of where the CDR3 ends, so the germline J gene completes it. The chain recombines TRBV6-2 or TRBV6-3 with TRBJ2-1; 7 bases align to TRBD2. Looked up from germline, CDR1 is MNHEY and CDR2 is SVGEGT. This CDR3 comprises 15 residues. The ends lost 5 bases at V and 4 bases at J; junction bases unmatched: 8. CDR3 sequence: CASSMGGRGYNEQFF. The CDR3 bases that were read are TGTGCCAGCAGTATGGGCGGGAGAGGGTACAATGAG.

This clone was recorded a few times. The missing CDR3 end, 3 residues past where the read stops, is filled in from the germline J gene. The rearrangement joins TRBV20-1 to TRBJ2-7; weak D call: TRBD2 (5 bases). V was cut by 0 bases and J by 6 bases, with 12 bases left in between. Looked up from germline, CDR1 is DFQATT and CDR2 is SNEGSKA (reference sequence). The CDR3 contains 13 residues. Here the CDR3 reads CSARDSRGLEQYF. CDR3 DNA (partial): TGCAGTGCTAGAGATTCCCGAGGACTCGAG.

Remarks on this clone: With the read ending 3 residues before the CDR3 end, the germline J gene is used to fill in that end. The chain couples TRBV7-3 to TRBJ2-1; a possible D gene is TRBD1 (6 bases). Between the trimmed V and J ends, which lost 1 base and 0 bases, there was a span of 19 bases. The germline V gene has CDR1 SGHTA and CDR2 FQGTGA. The length of the CDR3 is 19 residues. The CDR3 protein is CASSLIGSARGSSYNEQFF. CDR3 DNA (partial): TGTGCCAGCAGCTTAATTGGATCCGCCAGGGGTAGCTCCTACAATGAG.

About this clone: The germline gene is not matched at one end of the junction; a read error may be the cause. The sequenced fragment ends 3 residues before the CDR3 boundary, so the rest is inferred from the germline J gene. This sequence joins TRBV30 and TRBJ1-6; D is undetermined. CDR1 is GTSNPN and CDR2 is SVGIG in the germline V gene (reference sequence). This CDR3 is built from 13 residues. The sequenced CDR3 bases are TGTGCCTGGAGTTTACAATATAAGTCACCC. Its translation is CAWSLQYKSP. The full CDR3 is CAWSLQYKSPLHF.

Comments on this clone: The CDR3 extends 3 residues past the end of the read, so its final part is completed from the germline J gene. V gene TRBV7-9 combines with J gene TRBJ2-7; D ambiguous. V lost 1 base to trimming and J lost 0 bases, with 7 bases between them. There are 14 residues in the CDR3. CDR1 SEHNR and CDR2 FQNEAQ come from the germline V gene (reference sequence). The CDR3 spells CASSLGGPSYEQYF. The part of the CDR3 DNA that was read is TGTGCCAGCAGCTTAGGCGGCCCCTCCTACGAG.

About this clone itself: Coverage ceases 3 residues before the CDR3 finishes, and the germline J gene fills in the end. This chain joins TRBV30 and TRBJ2-2; 7 positions match TRBD1. The CDR3 has 15 amino acids. Trimming cost V 2 bases and J 3 bases; bases outside gene matches: 6. From germline, CDR1 is GTSNPN and CDR2 SVGIG (reference sequence). CDR3 region: CAWSLTGYDTGELFF. Incomplete CDR3 DNA: TGTGCCTGGAGTCTGACAGGGTACGACACCGGGGAG.

In its sample, this clone was seen many times. The CDR3 goes on 3 residues after the read ends, and that part is filled in from the germline J gene. The rearrangement links TRBV2 to TRBJ2-3; 7 nucleotides match TRBD1. Germline trimming cut 6 bases from V and 2 bases from J; bases unmatched to any gene: 8. This CDR3 is built from 15 residues. The germline CDR1 and CDR2 sequences are SNHLY and FYNNEI. CDR3 DNA (partial): TGTGCCAGCAGAGGACAGGAGATATCCACAGATACG. Translated: CASRGQEISTDT. The entire CDR3 sequence reads CASRGQEISTDTQYF.

Details on this clone: Sequencing ends 3 residues short of the CDR3 end; the germline J gene provides the rest. The genes are TRBV20-1 and TRBJ2-1; TRBD2 agrees at 14 bases. The junction had 11 bases not matched to a gene; V was cut back by 6 bases and J by 1 base. The germline gives CDR1 DFQATT, CDR2 SNEGSKA (reference sequence). CDR3 length: 18 residues. The part of the CDR3 DNA that was read is TGCAGTGCCAGGTGGGGACTAGCGGGAGTAGGTTCCTACAATGAG. Translation gives CSARWGLAGVGSYNE. From start to end, the CDR3 is CSARWGLAGVGSYNEQFF.

This clone was counted between two and nine times. Read sequence stops 3 residues before the CDR3 end, and the germline J gene provides the missing end. This chain connects TRBV7-9 to TRBJ2-3; weak D call: TRBD2 (6 bases). The V end was cut by 2 bases, the J end by 6 bases, with 15 bases between. Germline V CDR1 and CDR2: SEHNR, FQNEAQ (reference sequence). The CDR3 spans 15 residues. The CDR3 DNA, read in part, is TGTGCCAGCAGCTTACTAGCGTCATTGGCGGATACG. Translating it yields CASSLLASLADT. In full, the CDR3 reads CASSLLASLADTQYF.

This clone turned up a few times. The read ends 3 residues shy of where the CDR3 ends; the end is completed using the germline J gene. The sample carries other DNA sequences with the same CDR3. The genes are TRBV7-9 and TRBJ1-4; D may be TRBD1 (5 bases). The CDR3 runs to 12 residues. The V end was cut by 3 bases, the J end by 8 bases, with 7 bases between. The V gene's germline CDR1 is SEHNR and CDR2 FQNEAQ (reference sequence). The part of the CDR3 DNA that was read is TGTGCCAGCAGCTTCTCAGGGGAAAAA. This codes for CASSFSGEK. The whole CDR3 protein is CASSFSGEKLFF.

CDR3 DNA, as far as it was read: TGCAGTGCTAGATCGACTAGCCGTTCCTACAATGAG. Encoded protein: CSARSTSRSYNE. The complete CDR3 reads CSARSTSRSYNEQFF. V gene TRBV20-1 combines with J gene TRBJ2-1; 7 bases agree with TRBD2. The CDR3 end is not reached by the read, which stops 3 residues before it; the germline J gene fills it in. This CDR3 spans 15 amino acids. Per germline, CDR1 DFQATT and CDR2 SNEGSKA (reference sequence). Trimming removed 2 bases from V and 1 base from J; junction bases left unmatched: 5.

This clone came up a few times. The CDR3 end is not reached by the read, which stops 3 residues before it; the germline J gene fills it in. The chain has TRBV7-9 and TRBJ1-2; the D gene is possibly TRBD1 (5 bases). The length of the CDR3 is 13 residues. Germline loops: CDR1 SEHNR, CDR2 FQNEAQ (reference sequence). Deletions cut 1 base from V and 5 bases from J, with 8 bases between. The CDR3 bases that were read are TGTGCCAGCAGCTTAGGAGGGGTTTATGGC. Protein product: CASSLGGVYG. From start to end, the CDR3 is CASSLGGVYGYTF.

This clone was observed a handful of times. Read data end 3 residues before the CDR3 end; the end is taken from the germline J gene. V and J are TRBV5-6 and TRBJ1-2, with D possibly matching TRBD1 (6 bases). The CDR3 totals 15 residues. Looked up from germline, CDR1 is SGHDT and CDR2 is YYEEEE. Trimming took 2 bases from V and 5 from J, leaving 16 bases between them. CDR3 in amino acids: CASSFLRGASYGYTF. The CDR3 DNA, read in part, is TGTGCCAGCAGCTTTCTACGGGGGGCTTCTTATGGC.

A few counts support this clone. Coverage ceases 3 residues before the CDR3 finishes, and the germline J gene fills in the end. The rearrangement uses TRBV6-2 or TRBV6-3 and TRBJ2-7; TRBD1 might be the D (6 bases). The CDR3 is 15 residues long. V gave up 0 bases and J gave up 2 bases, with 11 bases separating them. The germline V gene encodes CDR1 MNHEY and CDR2 SVGEGT. This CDR3 reads CASSYSSTGPYEQYF. The covered CDR3 bases are TGTGCCAGCAGTTACTCGAGTACAGGGCCCTACGAG.

This clone was observed at least ten times. The read ends 3 residues early relative to the CDR3; the germline J gene fills the gap. The chain links TRBV20-1 to TRBJ2-2, with 14 nucleotides matching TRBD2. The germline V gene has CDR1 DFQATT and CDR2 SNEGSKA (reference sequence). J lost 3 bases, V lost 6 bases, and 12 bases had no gene match. The CDR3 spans 18 residues. The CDR3 bases that were read are TGCAGTGCCGCCGGGACTAGCGGGAGTGGGTCGGACACCGGGGAG. Translated: CSAAGTSGSGSDTGE. The CDR3, in full, reads CSAAGTSGSGSDTGELFF.

This clone was detected only a few times. The DNA ends 3 residues before the CDR3 does, and the rest of the CDR3 is filled in from the germline J gene. The rearrangement links TRBV7-9 to TRBJ2-7; 10 bases map to TRBD2. The junction had 0 bases not matched to a gene; V was cut back by 3 bases and J by 1 base. The CDR3 is 14 residues long. Germline loops: CDR1 SEHNR, CDR2 FQNEAQ (reference sequence). CDR3 protein: CASSLTSGSYEQYF. Partial CDR3 DNA: TGTGCCAGCAGCTTGACTAGCGGGTCCTACGAG. The full variable domain, in which reference TRBV7-9 and TRBJ2-7 provide the parts outside the CDR3, is DTGVSQNPRHKITKRGQNVTFRCDPISEHNRLYWYRQTLGQGPEFLTYFQNEAQLEKSRLLSDRFSAERPKGSFSTLEIQRTEQGDSAMYLCASSLTSGSYEQYFGPGTRLTVT.